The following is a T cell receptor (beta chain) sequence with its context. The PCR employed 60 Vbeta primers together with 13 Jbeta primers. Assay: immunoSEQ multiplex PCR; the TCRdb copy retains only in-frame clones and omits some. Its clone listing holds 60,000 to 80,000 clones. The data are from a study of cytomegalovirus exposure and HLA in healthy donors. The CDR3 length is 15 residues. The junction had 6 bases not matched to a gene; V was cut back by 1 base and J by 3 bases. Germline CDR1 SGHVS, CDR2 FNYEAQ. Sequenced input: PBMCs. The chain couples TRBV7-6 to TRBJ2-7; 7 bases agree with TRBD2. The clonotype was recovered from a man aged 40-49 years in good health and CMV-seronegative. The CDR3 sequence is CASSLEASGIYEQYF. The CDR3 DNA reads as TGTGCCAGCAGCTTAGAGGCTAGCGGAATCTACGAGCAGTACTTC.